The 31 T cell receptor beta chains presented below share a single source sample, sequenced in a study of shared clonotypes between healthy human individuals. As defined, naive CD8 cells were CD45RO-negative and positively selected for CCR7, with terminally differentiated effector memory CD45RA+ cells excluded. Data came from immunoSEQ multiplex PCR; TCRdb stores just in-frame clones and leaves some out. The data show about 680,000 clones, with roughly nine tenths seen just once and roughly 24% held by the top ten. Sequencing was carried out using naive CD8+ T cells sorted from blood. Source of these receptors: a man aged 25 to 40 in good health.

V is TRBV28 and J is TRBJ1-2; D remains unclear. Between the trimmed V and J ends, which lost 7 bases and 5 bases, there was a span of 11 bases. CDR3 length: 12 amino acids. Germline V gene sequence: CDR1 MDHEN, CDR2 SYDVKM. CDR3 in DNA: TGTGCCAGCACCAACCGGAGGTATGGCTACACCTTC. Amino acids: CASTNRRYGYTF.

This sequence joins TRBV7-3 and TRBJ2-1; D is possibly TRBD1 (6 bases). The CDR3 contains 16 residues. V shed 1 base and J shed 6 bases, with 16 bases lying between them. Germline CDR1 is SGHTA and CDR2 is FQGTGA. CDR3 in amino acids: CASSLSFTGNGNEQFF. CDR3 sequence (DNA): TGTGCCAGCAGCTTAAGTTTTACAGGGAACGGCAATGAGCAGTTCTTC.

The CDR3 DNA is TGTGCCAGCAACAGACGTATGAGCACAGATACGCAGTATTTT. Its protein product is CASNRRMSTDTQYF. The chain couples TRBV6-1 to TRBJ2-3; D is unclear. The V end lost 7 bases, the J end lost 0 bases, and 11 bases lay between the germline ends. Germline lookup yields CDR1 MNHNS and CDR2 SASEGT. The length of the CDR3 is 14 residues.

To note about this clone: Its ends do not fully match the called genes, so a read error is possible. The rearrangement joins TRBV7-9 to TRBJ2-7, with D tentatively TRBD2 (6 bases). The germline CDR1 and CDR2 sequences are SEHNR and FQNEAQ (reference sequence). This CDR3 is built from 15 residues. CDR3 region: CASSWDSGFSDEQYF. The DNA of the CDR3 is TGTGCCAGCAGCTGGGACTCGGGCTTCTCCGACGAGCAGTACTTC.

The chain links TRBV27 to TRBJ2-7; D ambiguous. Germline loops: CDR1 MNHEY, CDR2 SMNVEV (reference sequence). The CDR3 has 14 residues. V lost 6 bases, J lost 0 bases, and 12 bases lay in between. The CDR3 reads CASSEAPSSYEQYF. In DNA, the CDR3 is TGTGCCAGCAGCGAGGCTCCGAGCTCCTACGAGCAGTACTTC.

This clone is a singleton in its sample. The chain links TRBV7-9 to TRBJ2-7, with TRBD1 identical over 8 bases. V shed 5 bases and J 10 bases; nucleotides not matched to a gene: 10. This CDR3 has 13 residues. The V gene's germline CDR1 is SEHNR and CDR2 FQNEAQ (reference sequence). This CDR3 reads CASSPETGVGQYF. In DNA, the CDR3 is TGTGCCAGCAGCCCCGAGACAGGGGTGGGTCAGTACTTC. Full variable domain (missing parts from reference TRBV7-9 and TRBJ2-7): DTGVSQNPRHKITKRGQNVTFRCDPISEHNRLYWYRQTLGQGPEFLTYFQNEAQLEKSRLLSDRFSAERPKGSFSTLEIQRTEQGDSAMYLCASSPETGVGQYFGPGTRLTVT.

V usage is TRBV19 and J usage is TRBJ1-5; D uncertain. The germline gives CDR1 LNHDA, CDR2 SQIVND (reference sequence). V lost 1 base, J lost 1 base, and 20 bases lay in between. The length of the CDR3 is 19 residues. Here the CDR3 DNA reads TGTGCCAGTAGTATAGGTGGAGCTCTCCCCCCTCCAAGCAATCAGCCCCAGCATTTT. It translates to CASSIGGALPPPSNQPQHF.

The V call is TRBV11-2, the J call TRBJ2-1; TRBD2 agrees at 7 bases. Germline V gene sequence: CDR1 SGHAT, CDR2 FQNNGV. Germline trimming cut 1 base from V and 8 bases from J; bases unmatched to any gene: 17. The CDR3 runs to 18 residues. The CDR3 nucleotides read TGTGCCAGCAGCTTAGGAGGTGGCGGGAGTTCGGATCATCATGAGCAGTTCTTC. This codes for CASSLGGGGSSDHHEQFF.

In its sample, this clone was seen a few times. The rearrangement joins TRBV5-4 to TRBJ2-4; D unclear. V was cut by 5 bases and J by 0 bases, with 9 bases left in between. This CDR3 region has 14 residues. Germline CDR1 and CDR2: SGHNT and YYREEE (reference sequence). CDR3 in DNA: TGTGCCAGCAGTAACTCTGAAGCCAAAAACATTCAGTACTTC. Amino acid sequence: CASSNSEAKNIQYF.

This chain joins TRBV6-6 and TRBJ1-2, with D perhaps TRBD1 (5 bases). The CDR3 is 15 amino acids. The ends were cut back, 4 bases at V and 4 bases at J, with 16 bases in the middle. Germline CDR1 is MNHNY and CDR2 is SVGAGI (reference sequence). The CDR3 spells CASSSGQSPGYGYTF. CDR3 nucleotide sequence: TGTGCCAGCAGTTCAGGACAATCCCCTGGCTATGGCTACACCTTC.

CDR3 nucleotide sequence: TGCGCCAGCACAGTAAGCGGGAGGGGGTCCTACAATGAGCAGTTCTTC. As protein: CASTVSGRGSYNEQFF. The chain has TRBV5-1 and TRBJ2-1; 10 bases are shared with TRBD2. V shed 6 bases, J shed 1 base, and the junction held 7 bases outside the gene matches. The CDR3 is made up of 16 amino acids. Germline V gives CDR1 SGHRS, CDR2 YFSETQ.

The J gene is TRBJ2-3, the V gene TRBV5-6, with D perhaps assigned TRBD1 or TRBD2 (5 bases each). The CDR3 consists of 14 residues. Germline CDR1 is SGHDT and CDR2 is YYEEEE. Trimming removed 4 bases at V and 4 bases at J, with 13 bases between. Here the CDR3 reads CASSLNWGSDTQYF. CDR3 DNA: TGTGCCAGCAGCCTAAATTGGGGGTCAGATACGCAGTATTTT. Full variable domain (remainder filled in from reference TRBV5-6 and TRBJ2-3): DAGVTQSPTHLIKTRGQQVTLRCSPKSGHDTVSWYQQALGQGPQFIFQYYEEEERQRGNFPDRFSGHQFPNYSSELNVNALLLGDSALYLCASSLNWGSDTQYFGPGTRLTVL.

V gene TRBV7-9 combines with J gene TRBJ2-1; 10 nucleotides line up with TRBD2. Germline V lookup: CDR1 SEHNR, CDR2 FQNEAQ (reference sequence). The V segment lost 4 bases and the J segment 5 bases; nucleotides outside the gene matches: 8. The CDR3 consists of 16 residues. CDR3 DNA: TGTGCCAGCAGCTCGTCTAGCGGGAGAGGCGACAATGAGCAGTTCTTC. Translation: CASSSSSGRGDNEQFF.

The chain uses TRBV7-8 and TRBJ2-7; TRBD1 matches 8 bases. Germline CDR1 and CDR2: SGHVS and FQNEAQ. This CDR3 spans 15 amino acids. The trim removed 5 bases at V and 4 bases at J, leaving 10 bases unmatched. CDR3: CASSPYPGGEYEQYF. Written as DNA, the CDR3 is TGTGCCAGCAGCCCTTACCCAGGGGGCGAATACGAGCAGTACTTC.

The count of this clone is one. The V and J genes are TRBV6-1 and TRBJ1-1; no clear D. Deletions cut 3 bases from V and 12 bases from J, with 17 bases between. The V gene's germline CDR1 is MNHNS and CDR2 SASEGT. There are 13 residues in the CDR3. The CDR3 here is CASSDAVWPGTFF. In DNA, the CDR3 is TGTGCCAGCAGTGATGCGGTGTGGCCGGGAACTTTCTTT.

The J gene is TRBJ1-1, the V gene TRBV5-5; 12 nucleotides match TRBD1. The CDR3 is made up of 17 amino acids. Germline V lookup: CDR1 SGHKS, CDR2 YYEKEE (reference sequence). J gave up 0 bases and V 5 bases, and 8 bases lay outside the gene matches. The DNA of the CDR3 is TGTGCCAGCAGTTACGGGACAGGGGGCTCCCTGAACACTGAAGCTTTCTTT. It translates to CASSYGTGGSLNTEAFF.

The rearrangement joins TRBV6-4 to TRBJ2-5; 7 bases are a match to TRBD1. The junction had 6 bases not matched to a gene; V was cut back by 6 bases and J by 2 bases. The germline V gene has CDR1 MRHNA and CDR2 SNTAGT. The CDR3 is 14 residues long. Here the CDR3 reads CASRKGTDQETQYF. CDR3 nucleotides: TGTGCCAGCAGGAAAGGGACAGATCAAGAGACCCAGTACTTC.

This rearrangement joins TRBV5-5 to TRBJ2-7; 8 bases align to TRBD1. This CDR3 is 16 amino acids long. V lost 0 bases to trimming and J lost 3 bases; unmatched junction nucleotides: 8. Germline V gene lookup returns CDR1 SGHKS and CDR2 YYEKEE (reference sequence). CDR3 in amino acids: CASSLALGDRGYEQYF. The CDR3 DNA follows: TGTGCCAGCAGCTTGGCCCTAGGAGACAGGGGCTACGAGCAGTACTTC. The variable domain in full, with the rest retrieved from reference TRBV5-5 and TRBJ2-7, is DAGVTQSPTHLIKTRGQQVTLRCSPISGHKSVSWYQQVLGQGPQFIFQYYEKEERGRGNFPDRFSARQFPNYSSELNVNALLLGDSALYLCASSLALGDRGYEQYFGPGTRLTVT.

V is TRBV14 and J is TRBJ2-1; D may correspond to TRBD1 or TRBD2 (5 bases each). Looked up from germline, CDR1 is SGHDN and CDR2 is FVKESK. Trimming removed 4 bases at V and 6 bases at J, with 16 bases between. This CDR3 has 15 residues. The CDR3 nucleotides read TGTGCCAGCAGCCCATGGGGAGTGGGGGTCAATGAGCAGTTCTTC. Amino acid sequence: CASSPWGVGVNEQFF.

CDR3 nucleotides: TGTGCCAGCAGCTTAGGGTCACTTAGCACAGATACGCAGTATTTT. Residues: CASSLGSLSTDTQYF. V is TRBV7-3 and J is TRBJ2-3; D is ambiguous. The CDR3 is 15 amino acids. The V and J ends lost 2 bases and 0 bases respectively, with 9 bases between them. Germline CDR1 reads SGHTA; CDR2 reads FQGTGA.

This chain joins TRBV7-2 and TRBJ1-2; 7 nucleotides align to TRBD1. Germline CDR1 and CDR2: SGHTA and FQGNSA. This CDR3 is built from 16 residues. V trimming: 5 bases; J trimming: 6 bases; junction bases outside the gene matches: 15. The CDR3 DNA reads TGTGCCAGCAGCCCTCCATCACAGGGGCCCGCCCATGGCTACACCTTC. Translation: CASSPPSQGPAHGYTF. Combining the CDR3 with reference TRBV7-2 and TRBJ1-2 gives the whole variable domain GAGVSQSPSNKVTEKGKDVELRCDPISGHTALYWYRQSLGQGLEFLIYFQGNSAPDKSGLPSDRFSAERTGGSVSTLTIQRTQQEDSAVYLCASSPPSQGPAHGYTFGSGTRLTVV.

The chain has TRBV2 and TRBJ2-5, with D unresolved. This CDR3 region has 13 residues. Looked up from germline, CDR1 is SNHLY and CDR2 is FYNNEI. Trimming shortened V by 4 bases and J by 2 bases, and 8 bases separated the two germline ends. CDR3: CASSGDNQETQYF. In DNA, the CDR3 is TGTGCCAGCAGTGGTGACAATCAAGAGACCCAGTACTTC.

The CDR3 DNA sequence: TGTGCCAGCAGTTTGGCTAGCGGGAGGGGTACCGGGGAGCTGTTTTTT. The encoded protein is CASSLASGRGTGELFF. The chain has TRBV27 and TRBJ2-2; the match to TRBD2 covers 12 bases. Unmatched junction bases numbered 4, after V lost 3 bases and J lost 5 bases. Germline CDR1 MNHEY, CDR2 SMNVEV (reference sequence). The CDR3 totals 16 residues.

There are a few counts of this clone. The chain combines TRBV27 with TRBJ1-5, with unresolved D. The CDR3 totals 14 residues. Germline V gene lookup returns CDR1 MNHEY and CDR2 SMNVEV (reference sequence). V dropped 1 base and J dropped 0 bases, with 4 bases sitting between them. CDR3 nucleotide sequence: TGTGCCAGCAGTTTATACCCTAGCAATCAGCCCCAGCATTTT. It specifies CASSLYPSNQPQHF.

The chain joins TRBV4-2 to TRBJ2-1; possibly TRBD2 for D (5 bases). CDR1 LGHNA and CDR2 YNFKEQ come from the germline V gene. V gave up 1 base and J gave up 5 bases, with 18 bases separating them. This CDR3 has 17 amino acids. The CDR3 spells CASSQGATTSNHNEQFF. DNA of the CDR3: TGTGCCAGCAGCCAAGGCGCCACAACTAGTAACCACAATGAGCAGTTCTTC.

The V gene is TRBV27, the J gene TRBJ2-3, with 7 bases matching TRBD2. Germline CDR1 reads MNHEY; CDR2 reads SMNVEV (reference sequence). Trimming at V came to 5 bases and at J to 4 bases, leaving 9 bases not matched to a gene. The CDR3 runs 15 residues. CDR3 region: CASSGGAGPPDTQYF. The CDR3 DNA reads as TGTGCCAGCAGTGGGGGAGCGGGGCCCCCAGATACGCAGTATTTT.

The gene calls are TRBV7-8 and TRBJ1-5; no reliable D call. This CDR3 region has 19 residues. V lost 0 bases and J lost 0, with 18 bases in between. Germline assignment: CDR1 SGHVS and CDR2 FQNEAQ. DNA for the CDR3: TGTGCCAGCAGCTTAGCTCCTATCGGCCCAGAAAATAGCAATCAGCCCCAGCATTTT. Its protein product is CASSLAPIGPENSNQPQHF.

V usage is TRBV9 and J usage is TRBJ2-1; TRBD2 might be the D (6 bases). The CDR3 consists of 17 residues. With 0 bases removed from V and 2 bases from J, the gap between germline ends came to 15 bases. Germline-derived CDR1 and CDR2 are SGDLS and YYNGEE. This CDR3 reads CASSVGRSGGPYNEQFF. The DNA for the CDR3 is TGTGCCAGCAGCGTAGGTCGGTCCGGAGGGCCCTACAATGAGCAGTTCTTC.

The genes are TRBV2 and TRBJ1-2, with D unresolved. The CDR3 consists of 11 residues. Trimming took 3 bases from V and 8 from J, leaving 7 bases between them. CDR1 is SNHLY and CDR2 is FYNNEI in the germline V gene. CDR3 DNA sequence: TGTGCCAGCAGTGATCAGTGGGGCTACACCTTC. Its protein product is CASSDQWGYTF. Full variable domain (rest looked up from reference TRBV2 and TRBJ1-2): EPEVTQTPSHQVTQMGQEVILRCVPISNHLYFYWYRQILGQKVEFLVSFYNNEISEKSEIFDDQFSVERPDGSNFTLKIRSTKLEDSAMYFCASSDQWGYTFGSGTRLTVV.

The sample holds one count of this clone. The chain uses TRBV4-2 and TRBJ2-1, with TRBD2 identical over 11 bases. The CDR3 has 17 amino acids. The germline V gene has CDR1 LGHNA and CDR2 YNFKEQ. Trimming removed 4 bases from V and 5 bases from J; junction bases left unmatched: 10. CDR3 nucleotides: TGTGCCAGCAGCCTCGTAGCGGGAGGGCCGGAGGACAATGAGCAGTTCTTC. Encoded protein: CASSLVAGGPEDNEQFF.

The chain carries TRBV5-6 and TRBJ2-7; D could derive from TRBD1 or TRBD2 (6 bases each). This CDR3 is 14 amino acids long. V was cut by 0 bases and J by 2 bases, with 9 bases left in between. CDR1 SGHDT and CDR2 YYEEEE come from the germline V gene. The CDR3 DNA follows: TGTGCCAGCAGCTTGGCCGGGGGCACCTACGAGCAGTACTTC. Protein sequence: CASSLAGGTYEQYF. Complete variable domain (other parts from reference TRBV5-6 and TRBJ2-7): DAGVTQSPTHLIKTRGQQVTLRCSPKSGHDTVSWYQQALGQGPQFIFQYYEEEERQRGNFPDRFSGHQFPNYSSELNVNALLLGDSALYLCASSLAGGTYEQYFGPGTRLTVT.